These T cell receptor beta chains were read from a single sample in a study of cytomegalovirus exposure and HLA in healthy donors. The method was immunoSEQ multiplex PCR; TCRdb's version includes in-frame clones alone and lacks a portion of them. Among around 160,000 clones listed, approximately 80% were seen once. The material sequenced was PBMCs. These receptors were obtained from a middle-aged man in good health and CMV-seropositive. Each CDR3 is given with its conserved first and last residue. A D gene is named only where the DNA matches it firmly. Expanded clones get a size class; other rows say once, few or many, or leave the size out.

clone_size	v_call	cdr3_length	d_call	j_call	cdr3_aa	cdr3_nt
-	TRBV9	15	TRBD2	TRBJ2-1	CASSVISGGDNEQFF	TGTGCCAGCAGCGTAATCAGCGGGGGTGACAATGAGCAGTTCTTC
-	TRBV9	14	TRBD1	TRBJ2-7	CASSVEPTGSEQYF	TGTGCCAGCAGCGTCGAACCGACAGGGAGCGAGCAGTACTTC
-	TRBV2	15	TRBD1	TRBJ2-1	CASRTDRGAYNEQFF	TGTGCCAGCAGGACGGACAGGGGAGCCTACAATGAGCAGTTCTTC
once	TRBV6-1	13	-	TRBJ1-4	CASSPGANEKLFF	TGTGCCAGCAGTCCGGGAGCTAATGAAAAACTGTTTTTT
few	TRBV2	16	-	TRBJ2-2	CASLFDSRSGTGELFF	TGTGCCAGCCTTTTTGACAGTCGCTCGGGCACCGGGGAGCTGTTTTTT
-	TRBV4-1	13	TRBD1	TRBJ2-1	CASSQRRGNEQFF	TGCGCCAGCAGCCAACGCAGGGGGAATGAGCAGTTCTTC
-	TRBV5-1	15	TRBD1	TRBJ1-1	CASSYALDRGGEAFF	TGCGCCAGCAGCTACGCACTGGACAGGGGTGGTGAAGCTTTCTTT
-	TRBV10-1	16	TRBD1	TRBJ2-1	CASSGTGAKYYNEQFF	TGCGCCAGCAGTGGGACAGGAGCGAAATACTACAATGAGCAGTTCTTC
few	TRBV10-3	13	-	TRBJ1-4	CAIRDATNEKLFF	TGTGCCATCCGTGACGCAACTAATGAAAAACTGTTTTTT
-	TRBV6-6	14	TRBD2	TRBJ2-7	CASRTSGGAYEQYF	TGTGCCAGCAGGACTAGCGGGGGGGCGTACGAGCAGTACTTC
once	TRBV7-9	13	-	TRBJ1-5	CASSLGARAFQHF	TGTGCCAGCAGCTTAGGGGCGAGGGCCTTCCAGCATTTT
-	TRBV7-9	14	TRBD2	TRBJ2-5	CASRVLAGQETQYF	TGTGCCAGCAGGGTTTTAGCGGGACAAGAGACCCAGTACTTC
few	TRBV2	14	TRBD1	TRBJ1-1	CASSPGTGNTEAFF	TGTGCCAGCAGTCCCGGGACAGGGAACACTGAAGCTTTCTTT
-	TRBV14	16	-	TRBJ2-5	CASSQDRQAIQETQYF	TGTGCCAGCAGCCAAGATCGGCAGGCCATCCAAGAGACCCAGTACTTC
-	TRBV6-1	14	TRBD1	TRBJ1-5	CASIQQGMNQPQHF	TGTGCCAGCATTCAACAGGGGATGAATCAGCCCCAGCATTTT
few	TRBV6-5	13	-	TRBJ2-7	CASSYRSSYEQYF	TGTGCCAGCAGTTACAGGAGTTCCTACGAGCAGTACTTC
-	TRBV9	15	TRBD2	TRBJ2-1	CASSTSGGEYNEQFF	TGTGCCAGCAGCACTAGCGGGGGGGAATACAATGAGCAGTTCTTC
once	TRBV5-6	14	-	TRBJ1-5	CASSSDLGPQPQHF	TGTGCCAGCAGTTCGGATCTTGGGCCTCAGCCCCAGCATTTT
-	TRBV19	13	TRBD1	TRBJ1-5	CASSGTVNQPQHF	TGTGCCAGTAGCGGGACAGTCAATCAGCCCCAGCATTTT
-	TRBV7-8	11	-	TRBJ2-7	CASSQIYEQYF	TGTGCCAGCAGCCAAATCTACGAGCAGTACTTC
few	TRBV5-1	17	-	TRBJ2-3	CASSPITDYPGTDTQYF	TGCGCCAGCAGCCCAATCACAGACTACCCCGGCACAGATACGCAGTATTTT
-	TRBV19	15	-	TRBJ2-1	CASSIRRGLGNEQFF	TGTGCCAGTAGTATCAGGAGGGGGCTGGGGAATGAGCAGTTCTTC
-	TRBV18	19	-	TRBJ2-6	CASSPSISGTPSGANVLTF	TGTGCCAGCTCACCGTCCATCTCTGGGACACCCTCTGGGGCCAACGTCCTGACTTTC
once	TRBV5-1	16	TRBD2	TRBJ2-2	CASSLLAGGRTGELFF	TGCGCCAGCAGCTTGTTAGCGGGGGGCCGGACCGGGGAGCTGTTTTTT
-	TRBV10-3	12	TRBD1	TRBJ1-2	CAIMGQGGGYTF	TGTGCCATCATGGGACAGGGGGGTGGCTACACCTTC